Described below is a single T cell receptor (beta chain) sequence and its context. These data are taken from a study of blood T cell repertoires in COVID-19. Study context: The United States, Italy and Spain were the sources of the acute and convalescent COVID-19 samples. PBMCs, B-cell-depleted T cells, or T cells were the source of the cDNA or gDNA that made up the material.

Germline CDR1 SEHNR, CDR2 FQNEAQ (reference sequence). V lost 5 bases to trimming and J lost 1 base, with 14 bases between them. This CDR3 is 15 amino acids long. Original processing notes: Estimation of nucleated cell counts relied on the amplification of reference gene primers. Measured with immunoSEQ multiplex PCR; TCRdb has only the in-frame clones, and not every one. For V, J and clone size, that table is used; D and trimming come from the DNA. The sample yields about 270,000 clones, around 82% seen once. This chain connects TRBV7-9 to TRBJ2-5, with D possibly being TRBD2 (8 bases). The sample consisted of peripheral blood. The receptor was derived from a man at least 80 years old with acute or convalescent COVID-19. CDR3 coding DNA: TGTGCCAGCAGCCGGGGGGGACAGCCCCAAGAGACCCAGTACTTC. Protein product: CASSRGGQPQETQYF.